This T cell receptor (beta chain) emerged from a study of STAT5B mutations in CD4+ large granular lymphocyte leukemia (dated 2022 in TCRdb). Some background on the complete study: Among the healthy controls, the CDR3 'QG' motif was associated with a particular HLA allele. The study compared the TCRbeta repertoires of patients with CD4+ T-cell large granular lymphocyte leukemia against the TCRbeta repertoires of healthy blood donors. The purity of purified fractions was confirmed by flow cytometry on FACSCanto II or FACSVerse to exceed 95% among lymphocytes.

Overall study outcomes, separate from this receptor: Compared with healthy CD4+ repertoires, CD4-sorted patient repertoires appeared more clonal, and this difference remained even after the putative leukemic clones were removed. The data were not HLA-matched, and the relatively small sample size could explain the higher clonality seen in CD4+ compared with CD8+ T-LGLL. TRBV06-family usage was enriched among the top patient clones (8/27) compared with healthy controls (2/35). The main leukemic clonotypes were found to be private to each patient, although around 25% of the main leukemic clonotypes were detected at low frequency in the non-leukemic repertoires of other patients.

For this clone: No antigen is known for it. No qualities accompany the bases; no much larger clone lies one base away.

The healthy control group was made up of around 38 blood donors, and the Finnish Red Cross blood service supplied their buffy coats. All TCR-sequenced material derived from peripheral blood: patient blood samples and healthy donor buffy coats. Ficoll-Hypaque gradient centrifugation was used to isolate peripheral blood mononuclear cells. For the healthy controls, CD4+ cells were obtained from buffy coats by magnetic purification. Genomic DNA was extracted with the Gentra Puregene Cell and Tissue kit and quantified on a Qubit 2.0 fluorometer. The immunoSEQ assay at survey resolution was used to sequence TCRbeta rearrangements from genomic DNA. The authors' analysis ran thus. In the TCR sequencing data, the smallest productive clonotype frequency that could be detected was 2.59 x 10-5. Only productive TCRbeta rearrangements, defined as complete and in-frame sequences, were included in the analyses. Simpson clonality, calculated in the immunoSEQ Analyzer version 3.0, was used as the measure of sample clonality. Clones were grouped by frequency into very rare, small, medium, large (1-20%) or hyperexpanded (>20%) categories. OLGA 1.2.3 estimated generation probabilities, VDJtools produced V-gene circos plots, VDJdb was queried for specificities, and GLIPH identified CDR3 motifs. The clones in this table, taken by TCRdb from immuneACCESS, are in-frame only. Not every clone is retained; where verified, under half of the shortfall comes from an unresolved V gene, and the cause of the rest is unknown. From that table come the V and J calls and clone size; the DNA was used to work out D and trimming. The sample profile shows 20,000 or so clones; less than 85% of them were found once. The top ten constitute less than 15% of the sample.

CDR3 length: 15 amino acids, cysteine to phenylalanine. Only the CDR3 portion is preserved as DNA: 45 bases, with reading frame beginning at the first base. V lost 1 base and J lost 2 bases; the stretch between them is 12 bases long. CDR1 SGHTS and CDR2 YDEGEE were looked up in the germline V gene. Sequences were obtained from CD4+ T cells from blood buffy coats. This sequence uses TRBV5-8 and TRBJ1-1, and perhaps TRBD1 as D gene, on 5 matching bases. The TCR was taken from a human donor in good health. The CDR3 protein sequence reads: CASSLLVRVNTEAFF. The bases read TGTGCCAGCAGCTTGCTGGTCAGGGTAAACACTGAAGCTTTCTTT.